This TCR beta chain was retrieved from a study of T-cell reconstitution after alpha-beta-depleted transplantation in children. The CDR3 sequence is 14 residues long. Trimming cost V 0 bases and J 7 bases, with 13 bases left between them. Germline assignment: CDR1 SGHRS and CDR2 YFSETQ. Preparation of the TCRbeta library used unique molecular identifiers. TCRdb processed the PCR reads anew with MiXCR; each CDR3 protein has one entry. The profile shows about 980,000 distinct CDR3 sequences, about 29% of them singletons. This clonotype was detected a few times. The chain has TRBV5-1 and TRBJ2-5; D unclear. The sequenced sample was PBMCs, mostly from graft donor cells, obtained 360 days after TCRalphabeta/CD19-depleted stem cell transplant. The clonotype was recovered from a boy under three years old who had a stem cell transplant for SCID, so the T cells may come from the graft donor. The CDR3 spells CASSLGTQIGTQYF. DNA of the CDR3: TGCGCCAGCAGCTTGGGTACCCAAATTGGGACCCAGTACTTC.